This T cell receptor beta chain comes out of a study of blood T cell repertoires in COVID-19. The overall study: The United States, Italy and Spain provided the acute and convalescent COVID-19 samples. In each case, the material was cDNA or gDNA derived from T cells, B-cell-depleted T cells, or PBMCs.

The CDR3 has 16 residues. J lost 0 bases, V lost 6 bases, and 4 bases had no gene match. Per the germline V gene, CDR1 is LNHDA and CDR2 is SQIVND (reference sequence). This clone was counted once. The protocol was immunoSEQ multiplex PCR, while the TCRdb copy is restricted to in-frame clones and leaves out a portion. The data contain 60,000 to 70,000 clones, about 81% of them singletons. V is TRBV19 and J is TRBJ1-3; 11 nucleotides line up with TRBD1. The sample consisted of peripheral blood. The TCR sequence derives from a man aged 80 or over with acute or convalescent COVID-19. The CDR3 sequence is CASRGQGVTSGNTIYF. CDR3 DNA: TGTGCCAGTAGGGGACAGGGGGTCACCTCTGGAAACACCATATATTTT.